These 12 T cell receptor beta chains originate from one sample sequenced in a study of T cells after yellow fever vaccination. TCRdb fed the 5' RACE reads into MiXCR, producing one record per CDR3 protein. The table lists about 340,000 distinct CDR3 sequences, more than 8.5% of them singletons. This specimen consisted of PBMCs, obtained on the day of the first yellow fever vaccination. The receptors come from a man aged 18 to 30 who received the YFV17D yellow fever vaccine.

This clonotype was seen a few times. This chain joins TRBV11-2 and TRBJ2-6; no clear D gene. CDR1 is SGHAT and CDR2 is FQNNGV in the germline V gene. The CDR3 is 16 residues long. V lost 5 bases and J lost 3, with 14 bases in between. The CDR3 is CASSPPLGVGANVLTF. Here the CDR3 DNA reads TGTGCCAGCAGCCCACCGCTTGGTGTTGGGGCCAACGTCCTGACTTTC.

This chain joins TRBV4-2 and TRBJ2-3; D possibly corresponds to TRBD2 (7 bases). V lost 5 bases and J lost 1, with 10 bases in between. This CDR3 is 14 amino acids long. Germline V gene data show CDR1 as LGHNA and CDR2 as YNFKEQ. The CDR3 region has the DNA TGTGCCAGCAGCATGCGGGGGCGCACAGATACGCAGTATTTT. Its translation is CASSMRGRTDTQYF.

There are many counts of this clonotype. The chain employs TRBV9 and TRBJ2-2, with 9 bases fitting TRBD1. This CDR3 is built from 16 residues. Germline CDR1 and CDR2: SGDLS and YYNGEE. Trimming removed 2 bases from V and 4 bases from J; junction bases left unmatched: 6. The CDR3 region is CASSVPGQGGTGELFF. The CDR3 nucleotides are TGTGCCAGCAGCGTGCCGGGACAGGGTGGCACCGGGGAGCTGTTTTTT.

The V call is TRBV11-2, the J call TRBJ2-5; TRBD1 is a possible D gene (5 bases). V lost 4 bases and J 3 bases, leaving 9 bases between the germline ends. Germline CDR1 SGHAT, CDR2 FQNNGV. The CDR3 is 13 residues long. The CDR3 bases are TGTGCCAGCAGCTACCCAGGGAAAGAGACCCAGTACTTC. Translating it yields CASSYPGKETQYF.

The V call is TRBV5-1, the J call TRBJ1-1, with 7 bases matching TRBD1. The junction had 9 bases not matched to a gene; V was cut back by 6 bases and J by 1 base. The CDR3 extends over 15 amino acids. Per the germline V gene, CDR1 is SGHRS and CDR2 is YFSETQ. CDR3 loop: CASKEGANSNTEAFF. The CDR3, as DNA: TGCGCCAGCAAAGAGGGGGCAAACTCGAACACTGAAGCTTTCTTT.

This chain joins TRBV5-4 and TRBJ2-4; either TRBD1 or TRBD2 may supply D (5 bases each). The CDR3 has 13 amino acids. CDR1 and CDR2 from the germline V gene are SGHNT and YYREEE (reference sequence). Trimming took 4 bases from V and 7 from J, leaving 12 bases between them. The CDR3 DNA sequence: TGTGCCAGCAGCGCCGACGAGGGGAACATTCAGTACTTC. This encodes CASSADEGNIQYF.

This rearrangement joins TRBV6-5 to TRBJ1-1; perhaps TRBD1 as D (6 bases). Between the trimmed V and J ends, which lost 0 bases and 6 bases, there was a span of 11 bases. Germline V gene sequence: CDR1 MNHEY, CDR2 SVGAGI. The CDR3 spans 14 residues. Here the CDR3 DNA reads TGTGCCAGCAGTTACTCGGGGGCAGTGGCTGAAGCTTTCTTT. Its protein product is CASSYSGAVAEAFF.

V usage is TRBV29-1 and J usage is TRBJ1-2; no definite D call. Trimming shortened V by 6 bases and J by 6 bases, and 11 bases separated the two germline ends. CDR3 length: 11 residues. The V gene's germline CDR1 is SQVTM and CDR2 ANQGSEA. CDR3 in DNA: TGCAGCGTGGGCCCTGTTGATGGCTACACCTTC. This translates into CSVGPVDGYTF.

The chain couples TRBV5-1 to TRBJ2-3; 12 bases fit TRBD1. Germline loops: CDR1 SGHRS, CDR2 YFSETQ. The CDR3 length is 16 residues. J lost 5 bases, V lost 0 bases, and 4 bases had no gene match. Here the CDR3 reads CASSLGDRGPGDTQYF. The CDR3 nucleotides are TGCGCCAGCAGCTTGGGGGACAGGGGGCCGGGAGATACGCAGTATTTT.

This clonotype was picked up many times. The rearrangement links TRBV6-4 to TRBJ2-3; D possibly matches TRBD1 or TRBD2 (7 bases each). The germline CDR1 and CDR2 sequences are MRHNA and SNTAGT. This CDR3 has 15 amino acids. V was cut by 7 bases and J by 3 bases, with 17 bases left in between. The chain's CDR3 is CASKRDSSKTDTQYF. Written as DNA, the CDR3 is TGTGCCAGCAAGCGGGACAGTTCCAAAACAGATACGCAGTATTTT.

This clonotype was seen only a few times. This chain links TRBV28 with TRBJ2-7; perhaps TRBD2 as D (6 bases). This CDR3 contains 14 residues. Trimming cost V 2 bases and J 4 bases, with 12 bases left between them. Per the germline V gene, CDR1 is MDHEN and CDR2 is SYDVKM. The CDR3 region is CASSLGGRGYEQYV. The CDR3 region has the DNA TGTGCCAGCAGTTTAGGGGGGAGAGGGTACGAGCAGTACGTC.

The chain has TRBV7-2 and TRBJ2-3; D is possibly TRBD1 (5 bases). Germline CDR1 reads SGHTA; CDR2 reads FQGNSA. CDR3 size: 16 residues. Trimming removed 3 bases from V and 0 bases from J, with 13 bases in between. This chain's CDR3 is CASSFRARSSTDTQYF. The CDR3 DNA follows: TGTGCCAGCAGCTTCAGGGCCCGGAGCAGCACAGATACGCAGTATTTT.